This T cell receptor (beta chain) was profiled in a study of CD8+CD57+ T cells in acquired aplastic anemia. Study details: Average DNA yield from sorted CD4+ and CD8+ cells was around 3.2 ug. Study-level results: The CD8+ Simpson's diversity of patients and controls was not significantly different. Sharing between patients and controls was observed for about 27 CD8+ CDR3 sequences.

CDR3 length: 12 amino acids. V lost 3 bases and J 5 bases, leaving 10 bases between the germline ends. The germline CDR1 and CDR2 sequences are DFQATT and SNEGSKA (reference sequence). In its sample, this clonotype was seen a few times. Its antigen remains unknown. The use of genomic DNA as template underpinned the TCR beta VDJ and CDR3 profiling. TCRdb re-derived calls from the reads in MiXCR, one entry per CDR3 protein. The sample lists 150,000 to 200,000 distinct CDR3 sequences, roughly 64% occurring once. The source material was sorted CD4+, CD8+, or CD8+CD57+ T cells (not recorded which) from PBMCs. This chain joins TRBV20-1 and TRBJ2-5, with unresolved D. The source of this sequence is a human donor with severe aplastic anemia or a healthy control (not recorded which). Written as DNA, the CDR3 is TGCAGTGCTAGTCCCCTCTTGGAGACCCAGTACTTC. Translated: CSASPLLETQYF.